The 18 T cell receptor beta chains listed next were all sequenced from one sample in a study of shared clonotypes between healthy human individuals (dated by TCRdb to the early 2020s). The library was built by means of the immunoSEQ multiplex PCR assay. What TCRdb holds here is the immuneACCESS table cut down to in-frame rearrangements. Part of the clones is not present; checked against another copy, under half of the missing clones reflect an unresolved V gene, and the others are unexplained. Within this sample are about 2 million clones, with 85% to 95% of them counted one time only. The leading ten clones occupy approximately 1.2% of the sample. CD8 naive samples were CD45RO-negative cells positively selected for CCR7, giving a CD45RA+CCR7+ population that excluded TemRA cells. The specimen sequenced was naive CD8+ T cells sorted from blood. This specimen's cell subset or site label, per the study, means: CD45RA+CCR7+. These receptors were taken from a man aged 18 to 29 in good health.

The count of this clone is one. The J gene is TRBJ2-1, the V gene TRBV4-1, with 9 bases that match TRBD2. With V trimmed by 1 base and J by 2 bases, 0 bases remained unmatched. The CDR3 is made up of 15 amino acids. CDR1 and CDR2 (germline): MGHRA, YSYEKL. CDR3 sequence reads: CASSQGGRAYNEQFF. CDR3 in DNA: TGCGCCAGCAGCCAAGGCGGGAGGGCCTACAATGAGCAGTTCTTC.

A note on this clone: Other nucleotide sequences in the sample specify the same CDR3. This chain connects TRBV9 to TRBJ1-3; tentative D call: TRBD1 (5 bases). The CDR3 covers 15 residues. Trimming removed 0 bases from V and 4 bases from J, with 11 bases in between. Germline-derived CDR1 and CDR2 are SGDLS and YYNGEE. The DNA for the CDR3 is TGTGCCAGCAGCGTAGGAACAGGCTCGGGAAACACCATATATTTT. Its protein product is CASSVGTGSGNTIYF.

The chain uses TRBV5-1 and TRBJ1-4; TRBD1 might be the D (5 bases). The CDR3 runs to 14 residues. Germline loops: CDR1 SGHRS, CDR2 YFSETQ. V lost 1 base and J lost 7, with 11 bases in between. CDR3 DNA: TGCGCCAGCAGCTTGTCCAGGGCTGGTGAAAAACTGTTTTTT. It encodes CASSLSRAGEKLFF. Complete variable domain (other parts from reference TRBV5-1 and TRBJ1-4): KAGVTQTPRYLIKTRGQQVTLSCSPISGHRSVSWYQQTPGQGLQFLFEYFSETQRNKGNFPGRFSGRQFSNSRSEMNVSTLELGDSALYLCASSLSRAGEKLFFGSGTQLSVL.

The chain recombines TRBV10-2 with TRBJ2-7; 9 bases are a match to TRBD1. This CDR3 is built from 13 residues. CDR1 is WSHSY, CDR2 SAAADI, per germline. V shed 6 bases, J shed 6 bases, and the junction held 6 bases outside the gene matches. The CDR3 is CASSRDRDSEQYF. The CDR3 region has the DNA TGCGCCAGCAGCCGGGACAGGGATTCCGAGCAGTACTTC.

This chain uses TRBV28 with TRBJ2-5, with 7 bases that match TRBD1. The CDR3 spans 15 residues. V shed 1 base, J shed 5 bases, and the junction held 7 bases outside the gene matches. Germline V gene data show CDR1 as MDHEN and CDR2 as SYDVKM. The CDR3 bases are TGTGCCAGCAGTTTATATAGGGGGCGCGGGGAGACCCAGTACTTC. Its translation is CASSLYRGRGETQYF.

The chain recombines TRBV29-1 with TRBJ2-7, with D hard to call. Trimming removed 1 base at V and 3 bases at J, with 10 bases between. This CDR3 region has 13 residues. The V gene's germline CDR1 is SQVTM and CDR2 ANQGSEA. The CDR3 sequence is CSVEGGHGYEQYF. CDR3 bases: TGCAGCGTTGAAGGTGGTCACGGCTACGAGCAGTACTTC.

Turning to this clone: Other DNA sequences from this sample encode an identical CDR3 as well. This chain joins TRBV7-9 and TRBJ1-3; possibly TRBD1 for D (6 bases). V lost 4 bases to trimming and J lost 0 bases, with 10 bases between them. The CDR3 is 15 amino acids. Germline V gene lookup returns CDR1 SEHNR and CDR2 FQNEAQ (reference sequence). CDR3 region: CASSSTGISGNTIYF. The CDR3 DNA follows: TGTGCCAGCAGCTCAACAGGGATCTCTGGAAACACCATATATTTT.

Only a few counts were recorded for this clone. This chain uses TRBV7-9 with TRBJ2-7; no clear D gene. V shed 2 bases and J shed 5 bases, with 4 bases lying between them. The length of the CDR3 is 11 residues. Germline-derived CDR1 and CDR2 are SEHNR and FQNEAQ (reference sequence). The CDR3 spells CASSLFDEQYF. Written as DNA, the CDR3 is TGTGCCAGCAGCTTATTTGACGAGCAGTACTTC.

V is TRBV21-1 and J is TRBJ2-2. TRBV21-1 constitutes a pseudogene. The CDR3 totals 17 residues. CDR3 sequence (DNA): TGTGCCAGCAGCAAAGGGGAAAGACTCCCGAACACCGGGGAGCTGTTTTTT. Translation: CASSKGERLPNTGELFF.

The chain uses TRBV5-6 and TRBJ1-5, with unresolved D. The CDR3 runs 13 residues. Trimming pared 2 bases from V and 7 bases from J, leaving 10 bases between. Per the germline V gene, CDR1 is SGHDT and CDR2 is YYEEEE. In DNA form, the CDR3 reads TGTGCCAGCAGCTTCGAGCTTAGGCAGCCCCAGCATTTT. This translates into CASSFELRQPQHF.

J is TRBJ2-7 and V is TRBV6-1, with a possible D match to TRBD1 (6 bases). Germline V gene lookup returns CDR1 MNHNS and CDR2 SASEGT. V lost 6 bases to trimming and J lost 1 base, with 16 bases between them. The CDR3 runs 15 residues. Here the CDR3 DNA reads TGTGCCAGCAGCGAGAACAGGGTCGGGTCCTACGAGCAGTACTTC. The encoded protein is CASSENRVGSYEQYF.

About this clone itself: Other DNA sequences in this specimen translate into the identical CDR3. This chain uses TRBV2 with TRBJ2-2; 12 bases agree with TRBD2. Per the germline V gene, CDR1 is SNHLY and CDR2 is FYNNEI. Trimming at V came to 3 bases and at J to 3 bases, leaving 2 bases not matched to a gene. CDR3 length: 16 amino acids. The chain's CDR3 is CASSETSGGYTGELFF. In nucleotides, the CDR3 is TGTGCCAGCAGTGAGACTAGCGGGGGATACACCGGGGAGCTGTTTTTT.

In its sample, this clone was seen a few times. The rearrangement joins TRBV30 to TRBJ1-1; tentative D call: TRBD1 (5 bases). Germline-derived CDR1 and CDR2 are GTSNPN and SVGIG (reference sequence). V lost 5 bases, J lost 1 base, and 14 bases lay in between. CDR3 size: 14 residues. As DNA, the CDR3 is TGTGCCTGGGATAGAGGGGAGGGGAACACTGAAGCTTTCTTT. As protein: CAWDRGEGNTEAFF.

The J gene is TRBJ1-2, the V gene TRBV7-2; D not resolved. The CDR3 is 12 residues long. Trimming pared 5 bases from V and 7 bases from J, leaving 11 bases between. From germline, CDR1 is SGHTA and CDR2 FQGNSA. The CDR3 protein is CASSPDSLGYTF. The DNA of the CDR3 is TGTGCCAGCAGCCCGGACTCTCTTGGCTACACCTTC.

This clone was recorded once. The J gene is TRBJ2-7, the V gene TRBV2; 12 bases line up with TRBD1. V lost 6 bases, J lost 2 bases, and 2 bases stayed unmatched. In germline, CDR1 is SNHLY, CDR2 FYNNEI. This CDR3 region has 14 residues. The CDR3 sequence is CASRGQGAAYEQYF. In nucleotides, the CDR3 is TGTGCCAGCAGGGGACAGGGGGCAGCCTACGAGCAGTACTTC.

The chain is built from TRBV27 and TRBJ2-1, with D perhaps being TRBD1 or TRBD2 (5 bases each). Trimming shortened V by 3 bases and J by 7 bases, and 16 bases separated the two germline ends. The germline V gene has CDR1 MNHEY and CDR2 SMNVEV (reference sequence). The CDR3 is 15 amino acids. The DNA of the CDR3 is TGTGCCAGCAGTTTCGGGGCTTCGCGAAGGAATGAGCAGTTCTTC. Protein sequence: CASSFGASRRNEQFF.

This chain links TRBV27 with TRBJ1-1, with D perhaps matching TRBD1 (6 bases). The V end was cut by 6 bases, the J end by 7 bases, with 21 bases between. This CDR3 is 15 amino acids long. Germline assignment: CDR1 MNHEY and CDR2 SMNVEV (reference sequence). CDR3 amino acids: CASSVSLGARVEAFF. CDR3 bases: TGTGCCAGCAGCGTTTCCCTGGGGGCGCGAGTTGAAGCTTTCTTT.

A single count supports this clone. The rearrangement joins TRBV5-1 to TRBJ1-4, with TRBD1 identical over 8 bases. The CDR3 contains 15 residues. Unmatched junction bases numbered 3, after V lost 0 bases and J lost 5 bases. Germline CDR1 and CDR2: SGHRS and YFSETQ. This chain's CDR3 is CASSLAGGLNEKLFF. The CDR3 DNA reads TGCGCCAGCAGCTTGGCAGGGGGCTTGAATGAAAAACTGTTTTTT.